This T cell receptor (beta chain) was profiled in a study of naive and memory T cell subsets (dated by TCRdb to the late 2010s). Some background on the complete study: In the figure summarizing the skin biopsy and whole blood samples, some ten blood donors, 7 tuberculin skin test biopsies and 3 saline control biopsies were reported. PCR2 was typically performed as a SYBR Green qPCR that was stopped at a set threshold, although end-point PCR (approximately 6 cycles) could be used instead for low-input samples.

Libraries were constructed by 5' RACE. The ligated cDNA was amplified by four rounds of PCR, in which nested alpha and beta constant region primers were used together with the SP2 primer. TCR RNA was reverse transcribed with SuperScript IV using alpha and beta constant region primers for the blood and skin samples. Using T4 RNA ligase 1, an oligonucleotide carrying both the Illumina SP2 primer and a UMI was ligated onto the 3' end of the cDNA. To prevent hairpin formation, the 12-nucleotide UMI was made up of two random hexamers with an eight-base spacer between them. From the second PCR onward, the TCR alpha and beta chain libraries were handled separately, and dual indexing was used for multiplexing. After pooling, the indexed libraries were analyzed by capillary electrophoresis and sequenced on either an Illumina MiSeq or NextSeq. Libraries were spiked with PhiX DNA at roughly 5-7% so that base diversity was increased and cluster recognition was improved. The published analysis was carried out like this. Demultiplexor extracted UMIs from read 2, combined them with read 1 TCR sequence, and split reads by sample indices. Decombinator identified V and J genes and V-J junctions and gave each TCR a five-part identifier that included V and J deletions. Collapsinator used UMIs to correct sequencing errors and PCR amplification heterogeneity, producing a UMI-based abundance for each TCR. CDR3Translator converted identifiers to nucleotide sequence, translated to amino acids, and extracted CDR3 regions using terminal motifs. Error-corrected alpha and beta TCR counts from blood and skin were compared after normalization to input RNA amount. TCRdb reprocessed the public reads (quality trimming at Q25 with fastp, clone calling with MiXCR) and kept in-frame beta chains. Every entry covers one CDR3 protein and lists the most common genes and DNA from its rows. The V and J calls were not made by the authors but by TCRdb's processing. Here the sample has about 48,000 distinct CDR3 sequences; approximately 4.5% occur a single time. Of the sample, roughly 0.8% is held by the ten largest clones.

Beyond this particular receptor, the publication reports: The potential sensitivity of the RNA-based method to TCR transcript changes with T cell activation and differentiation was acknowledged.

This clonotype was seen ten or more times. Its antigen remains unidentified. No clone much larger than this one lies a single base away; base qualities are absent. Using 3' ligation of a UMI-containing oligonucleotide to TCR cDNA, the study laid out a robust and sensitive protocol to amplify, sequence and analyze TCRs. For whole blood analysis, 2.5 ml of peripheral blood was drawn from adult healthy volunteers into Tempus tubes, and RNA was extracted according to the manufacturer's instructions. Total RNA, without cell sorting, was DNase treated with RQ1 DNase before reverse transcription, targeting roughly 1 to 1,100 ng input. Libraries were prepared from skin biopsies and whole blood so that pipeline robustness could be tested in samples in which T cells form a minority population. The germline V gene gives CDR1 as ENHRY and CDR2 as SYGVKD. The CDR3 contains 15 residues, cysteine and phenylalanine counted. The entry retains the CDR3 DNA only, 45 bases that are in frame from base 1. From V the trimming removes 3 bases and from J it removes 6 bases, while the gene matches leave 6 bases of the junction unaccounted for.

The sequence came from a female donor in good health. Recombination linked TRBV10-3 to TRBJ2-1, and 9 junctional nucleotides match TRBD2. CDR3 region: CAISDGSGSGNEQFF. The base sequence is TGTGCCATCAGTGATGGTAGCGGGAGTGGCAATGAGCAGTTCTTC.